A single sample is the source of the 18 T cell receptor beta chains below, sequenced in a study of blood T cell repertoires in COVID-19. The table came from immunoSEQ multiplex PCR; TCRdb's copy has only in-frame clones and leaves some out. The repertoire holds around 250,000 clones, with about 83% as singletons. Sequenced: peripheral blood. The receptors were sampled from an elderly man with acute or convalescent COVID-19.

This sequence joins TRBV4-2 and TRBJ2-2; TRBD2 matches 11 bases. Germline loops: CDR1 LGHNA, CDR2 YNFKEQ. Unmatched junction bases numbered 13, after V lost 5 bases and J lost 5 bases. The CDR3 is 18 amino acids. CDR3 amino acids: CASSYLSGRAKGTGELFF. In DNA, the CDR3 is TGTGCCAGCAGCTACCTTAGCGGGAGGGCCAAAGGAACCGGGGAGCTGTTTTTT.

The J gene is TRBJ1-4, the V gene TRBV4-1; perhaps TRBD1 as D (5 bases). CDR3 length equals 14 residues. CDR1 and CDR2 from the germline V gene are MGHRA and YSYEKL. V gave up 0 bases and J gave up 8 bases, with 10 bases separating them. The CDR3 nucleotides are TGCGCCAGCAGCCAAGAAACAGGTAGCGAAAAACTGTTTTTT. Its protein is CASSQETGSEKLFF.

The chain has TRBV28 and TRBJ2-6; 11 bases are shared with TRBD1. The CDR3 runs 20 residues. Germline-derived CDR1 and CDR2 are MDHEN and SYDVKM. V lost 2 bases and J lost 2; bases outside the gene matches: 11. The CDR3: CASSLPGQGVKGTGANVLTF. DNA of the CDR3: TGTGCCAGCAGTTTACCGGGACAGGGGGTAAAGGGGACTGGGGCCAACGTCCTGACTTTC.

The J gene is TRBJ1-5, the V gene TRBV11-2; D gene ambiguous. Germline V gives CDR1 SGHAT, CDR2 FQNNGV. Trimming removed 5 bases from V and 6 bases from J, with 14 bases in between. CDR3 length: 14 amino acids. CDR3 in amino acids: CASSAQTTGQPQHF. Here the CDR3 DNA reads TGTGCCAGCAGCGCACAAACAACGGGTCAGCCCCAGCATTTT.

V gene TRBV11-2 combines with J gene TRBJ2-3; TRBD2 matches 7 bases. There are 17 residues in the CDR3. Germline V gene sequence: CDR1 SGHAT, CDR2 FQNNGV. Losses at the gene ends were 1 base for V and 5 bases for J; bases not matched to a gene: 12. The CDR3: CASSLVRMTGGLDTQYF. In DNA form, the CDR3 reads TGTGCCAGCAGCTTAGTCCGGATGACGGGAGGACTAGATACGCAGTATTTT.

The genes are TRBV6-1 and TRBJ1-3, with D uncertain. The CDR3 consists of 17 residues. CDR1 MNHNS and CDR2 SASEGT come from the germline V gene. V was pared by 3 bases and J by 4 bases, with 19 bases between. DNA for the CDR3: TGTGCCAGCAGTGATCGGTCGGGAGGGTCAAGGGGAAACACCATATATTTT. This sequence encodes CASSDRSGGSRGNTIYF.

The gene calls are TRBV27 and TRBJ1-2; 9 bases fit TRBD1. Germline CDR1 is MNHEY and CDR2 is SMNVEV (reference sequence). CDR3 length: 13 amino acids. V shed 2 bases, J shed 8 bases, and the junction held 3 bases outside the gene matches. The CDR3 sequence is CASSLGQGRGYTF. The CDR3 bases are TGTGCCAGCAGTTTAGGACAGGGGCGCGGCTACACCTTC.

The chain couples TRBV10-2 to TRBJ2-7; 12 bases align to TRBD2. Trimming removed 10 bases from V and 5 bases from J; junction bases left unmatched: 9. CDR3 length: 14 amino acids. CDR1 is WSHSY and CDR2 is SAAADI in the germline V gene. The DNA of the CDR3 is TGCGCCACCAGAACTAGCGGGAGGAACAACGAGCAGTACTTC. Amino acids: CATRTSGRNNEQYF.

CDR3 amino acids: CASSPPGTLHGYTF. The CDR3, as DNA: TGTGCCAGCTCACCACCCGGGACTTTACATGGCTACACCTTC. The rearrangement links TRBV18 to TRBJ1-2; a weak D match, TRBD1 (5 bases). V was trimmed by 0 bases and J by 6 bases, leaving 11 bases between them. The CDR3 loop spans 14 amino acids. The germline gives CDR1 KGHSH, CDR2 LQKENI.

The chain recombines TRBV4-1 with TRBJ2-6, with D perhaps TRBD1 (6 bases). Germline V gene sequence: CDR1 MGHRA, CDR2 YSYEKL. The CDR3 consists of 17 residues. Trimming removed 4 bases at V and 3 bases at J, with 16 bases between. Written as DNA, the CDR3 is TGCGCCAGCAGCCTACGGGACAATATATTTGGGGCCAACGTCCTGACTTTC. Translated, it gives CASSLRDNIFGANVLTF.

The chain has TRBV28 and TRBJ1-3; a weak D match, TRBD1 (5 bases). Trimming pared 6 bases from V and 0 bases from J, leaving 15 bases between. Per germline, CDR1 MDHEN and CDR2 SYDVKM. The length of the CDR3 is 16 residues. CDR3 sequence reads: CASRAGGEISGNTIYF. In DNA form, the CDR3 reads TGTGCCAGCAGGGCCGGAGGGGAGATCTCTGGAAACACCATATATTTT. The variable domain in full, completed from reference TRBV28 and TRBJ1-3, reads DVKVTQSSRYLVKRTGEKVFLECVQDMDHENMFWYRQDPGLGLRLIYFSYDVKMKEKGDIPEGYSVSREKKERFSLILESASTNQTSMYLCASRAGGEISGNTIYFGEGSWLTVV.

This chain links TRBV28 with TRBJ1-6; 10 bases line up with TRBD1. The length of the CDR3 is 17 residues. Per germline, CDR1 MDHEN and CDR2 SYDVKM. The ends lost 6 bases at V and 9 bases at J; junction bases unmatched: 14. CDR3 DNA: TGTGCCAGCAGCCCCAACTCCTGGACAGGGGGAGGTTCACCCCTCCACTTT. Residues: CASSPNSWTGGGSPLHF.

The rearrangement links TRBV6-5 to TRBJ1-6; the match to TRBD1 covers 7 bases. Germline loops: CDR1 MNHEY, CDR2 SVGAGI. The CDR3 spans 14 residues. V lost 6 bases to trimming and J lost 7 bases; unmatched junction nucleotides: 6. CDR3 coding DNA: TGTGCCAGCAGGGGGGACAGAACAAATTCACCCCTCCACTTT. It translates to CASRGDRTNSPLHF.

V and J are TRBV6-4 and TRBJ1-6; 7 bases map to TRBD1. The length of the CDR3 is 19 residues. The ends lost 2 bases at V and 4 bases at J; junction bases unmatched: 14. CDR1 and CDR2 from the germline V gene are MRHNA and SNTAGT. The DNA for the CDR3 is TGTGCCAGCAGTGACACACTACCGGGGGGGACAGATTATAATTCACCCCTCCACTTT. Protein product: CASSDTLPGGTDYNSPLHF.

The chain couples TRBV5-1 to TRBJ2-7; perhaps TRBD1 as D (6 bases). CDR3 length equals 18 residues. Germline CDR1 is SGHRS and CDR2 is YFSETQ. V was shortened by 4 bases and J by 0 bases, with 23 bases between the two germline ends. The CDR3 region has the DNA TGCGCCAGCAGCCTGCCAAGCTTTTCCAGGGGAAGCTCCTACGAGCAGTACTTC. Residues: CASSLPSFSRGSSYEQYF.

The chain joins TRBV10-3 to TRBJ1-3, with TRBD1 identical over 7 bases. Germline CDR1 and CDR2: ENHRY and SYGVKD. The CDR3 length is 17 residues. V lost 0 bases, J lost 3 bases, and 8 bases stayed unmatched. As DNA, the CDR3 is TGTGCCATCAGTGAGTCCGTGACAGGGACCGGTGGAAACACCATATATTTT. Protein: CAISESVTGTGGNTIYF.

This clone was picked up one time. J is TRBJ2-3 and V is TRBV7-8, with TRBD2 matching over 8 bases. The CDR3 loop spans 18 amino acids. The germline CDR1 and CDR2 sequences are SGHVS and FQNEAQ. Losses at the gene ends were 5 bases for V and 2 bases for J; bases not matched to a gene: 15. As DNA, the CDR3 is TGTGCCAGCAGCCGCCTTGATTCTGCGGGGGGTGTCACAGATACGCAGTATTTT. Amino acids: CASSRLDSAGGVTDTQYF.

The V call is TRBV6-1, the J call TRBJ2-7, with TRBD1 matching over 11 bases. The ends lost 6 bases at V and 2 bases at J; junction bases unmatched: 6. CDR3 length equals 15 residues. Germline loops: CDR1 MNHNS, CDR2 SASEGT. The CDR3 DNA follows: TGTGCCAGCAGAAATGGGACAGGGGGTACCTACGAGCAGTACTTC. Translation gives CASRNGTGGTYEQYF.